Described below is a single TCR beta chain sequence and its context. The antigen remains undetermined. The data were obtained in a study of regulatory T cells in long-lasting Graves disease. Study observations and caveats: Comparison showed that persistent patients shared more public clonotypes (roughly 2,700) than new patients (966).

The time point denotes: persistent/refractory GD, antithyroid drugs over 5 years with positive TRAb. The TCR library was made from RNA that had been extracted from PBMCs in TRIzol. For TCR beta, libraries came from iRepertoire HTBI primers and Arm-PCR of CDR3 regions. TCRdb processed the multiplex PCR reads anew with MiXCR; each CDR3 protein has one entry. Of around 450,000 distinct CDR3 sequences in the sample, 20% to 25% were seen once. This specimen consisted of peripheral blood mononuclear cells (PBMCs), obtained when the disease was refractory, from a patient treated with antithyroid drugs. The sequence came from a female donor with Graves disease.

CDR3: CASSSKRSGNTIYF. CDR3 nucleotides: TGTGCCAGCAGCTCTAAACGCTCTGGAAACACCATATATTTT. This rearrangement joins TRBV5-4 to TRBJ1-3; D gene ambiguous. Trimming took off 3 bases at V and 0 bases at J, with 7 bases between the two ends. The CDR3 runs 14 residues. The germline V gene has CDR1 SGHNT and CDR2 YYREEE (reference sequence).